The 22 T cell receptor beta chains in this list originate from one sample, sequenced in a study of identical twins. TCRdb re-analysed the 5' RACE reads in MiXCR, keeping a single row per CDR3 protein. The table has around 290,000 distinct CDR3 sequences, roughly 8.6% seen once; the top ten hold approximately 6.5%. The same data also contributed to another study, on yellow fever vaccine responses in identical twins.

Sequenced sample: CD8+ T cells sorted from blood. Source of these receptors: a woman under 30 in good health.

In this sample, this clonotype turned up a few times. CDR3 residues: CASSESRGASGANVLTF. The CDR3 nucleotides are TGCGCCAGCAGTGAGTCTCGGGGGGCTAGTGGGGCCAACGTCCTGACTTTC. The chain is built from TRBV10-1 and TRBJ2-6, with D tentatively TRBD2 (7 bases). Trimming pared 0 bases from V and 3 bases from J, leaving 12 bases between. Germline lookup yields CDR1 WNHNN and CDR2 SYGVQD (reference sequence). The CDR3 contains 17 residues.

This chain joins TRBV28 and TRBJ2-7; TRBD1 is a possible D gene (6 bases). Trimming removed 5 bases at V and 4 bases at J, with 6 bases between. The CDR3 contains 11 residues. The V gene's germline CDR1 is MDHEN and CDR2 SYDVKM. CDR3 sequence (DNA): TGTGCCAGCAGTACAGGGTACGAGCAGTACTTC. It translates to CASSTGYEQYF.

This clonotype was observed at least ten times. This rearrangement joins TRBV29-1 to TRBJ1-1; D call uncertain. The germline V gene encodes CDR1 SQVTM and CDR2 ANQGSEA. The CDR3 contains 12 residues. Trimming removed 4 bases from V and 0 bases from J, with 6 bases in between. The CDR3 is CSVGRMNTEAFF. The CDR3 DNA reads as TGCAGCGTTGGTCGGATGAACACTGAAGCTTTCTTT.

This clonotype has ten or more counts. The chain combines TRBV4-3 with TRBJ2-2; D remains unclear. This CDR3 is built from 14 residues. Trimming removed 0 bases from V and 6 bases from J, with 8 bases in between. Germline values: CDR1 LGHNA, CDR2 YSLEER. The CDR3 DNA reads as TGCGCCAGCAGCCAAGACGGTTTCCCCGGGGAGCTGTTTTTT. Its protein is CASSQDGFPGELFF.

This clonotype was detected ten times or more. CDR3 DNA: TGTGCCAGCAGTCTAAGGGGACTAGCGGGAGTTAAGAATGAGCAGTTCTTC. Residues: CASSLRGLAGVKNEQFF. The V and J genes are TRBV6-2 or TRBV6-3 and TRBJ2-1; TRBD2 matches 14 bases. Germline assignment: CDR1 MNHEY and CDR2 SVGEGT. CDR3 size: 17 residues. Germline trimming cut 5 bases from V and 7 bases from J; bases unmatched to any gene: 10.

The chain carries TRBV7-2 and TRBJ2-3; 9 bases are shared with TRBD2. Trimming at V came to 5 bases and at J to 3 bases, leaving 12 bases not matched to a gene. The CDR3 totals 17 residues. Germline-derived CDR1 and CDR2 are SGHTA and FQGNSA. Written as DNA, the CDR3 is TGTGCCAGCAGCCAGGTCGTGGCGGGAGGGCCGACAGATACGCAGTATTTT. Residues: CASSQVVAGGPTDTQYF.

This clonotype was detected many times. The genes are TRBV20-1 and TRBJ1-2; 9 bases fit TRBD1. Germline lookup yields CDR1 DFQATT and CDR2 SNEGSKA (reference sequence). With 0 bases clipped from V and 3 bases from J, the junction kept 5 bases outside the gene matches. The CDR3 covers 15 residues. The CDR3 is CSARDRTGDDYGYTF. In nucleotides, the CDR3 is TGCAGTGCTAGAGACCGGACAGGGGACGACTATGGCTACACCTTC.

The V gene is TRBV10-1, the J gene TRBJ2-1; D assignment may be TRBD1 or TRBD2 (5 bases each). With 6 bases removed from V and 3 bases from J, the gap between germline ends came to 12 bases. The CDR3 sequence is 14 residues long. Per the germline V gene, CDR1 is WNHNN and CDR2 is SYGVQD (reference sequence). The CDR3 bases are TGCGCCAGCAGCGAGGGACCGAGCTACAATGAGCAGTTCTTC. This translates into CASSEGPSYNEQFF.

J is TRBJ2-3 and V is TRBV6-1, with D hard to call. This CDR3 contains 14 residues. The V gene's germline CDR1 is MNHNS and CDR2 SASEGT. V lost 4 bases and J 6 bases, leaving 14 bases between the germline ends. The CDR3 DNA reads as TGTGCCAGCAGTGTATATCGGCCCCCCGATACGCAGTATTTT. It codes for CASSVYRPPDTQYF.

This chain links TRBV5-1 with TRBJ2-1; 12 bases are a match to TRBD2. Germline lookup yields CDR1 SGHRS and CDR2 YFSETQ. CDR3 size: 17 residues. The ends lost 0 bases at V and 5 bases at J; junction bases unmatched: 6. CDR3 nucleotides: TGCGCCAGCAGCTTGGGACTAGCGGGAGTTTTCAACAATGAGCAGTTCTTC. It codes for CASSLGLAGVFNNEQFF.

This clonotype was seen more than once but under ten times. The CDR3 DNA reads TGTGCCAGCAGTTACTCAGGGCGCGAGCAGTACTTC. It yields the protein CASSYSGREQYF. This sequence joins TRBV6-5 and TRBJ2-7; D not resolved. CDR3 length: 12 residues. The germline V and J ends were trimmed by 0 bases and 6 bases, with 6 bases remaining between them. Germline loops: CDR1 MNHEY, CDR2 SVGAGI.

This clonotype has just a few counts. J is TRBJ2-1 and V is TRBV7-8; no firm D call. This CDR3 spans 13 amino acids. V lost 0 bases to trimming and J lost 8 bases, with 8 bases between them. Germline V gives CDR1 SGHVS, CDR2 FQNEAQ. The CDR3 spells CASSLAGSYEQFF. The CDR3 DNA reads TGTGCCAGCAGCTTAGCTGGCTCCTATGAGCAGTTCTTC.

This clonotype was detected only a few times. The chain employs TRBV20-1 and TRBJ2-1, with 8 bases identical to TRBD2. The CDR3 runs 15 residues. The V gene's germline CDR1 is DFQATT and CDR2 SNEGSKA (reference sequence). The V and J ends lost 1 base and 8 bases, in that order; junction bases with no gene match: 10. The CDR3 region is CSARVLAGHTDEQFF. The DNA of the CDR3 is TGCAGTGCTAGAGTCTTAGCGGGGCACACAGATGAGCAGTTCTTC.

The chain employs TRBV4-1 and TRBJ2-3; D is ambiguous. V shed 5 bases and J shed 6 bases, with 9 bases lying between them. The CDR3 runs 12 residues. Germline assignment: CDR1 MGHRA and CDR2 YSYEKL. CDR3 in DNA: TGCGCCAGCAGCTCAAGCCAGGATACGCAGTATTTT. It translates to CASSSSQDTQYF.

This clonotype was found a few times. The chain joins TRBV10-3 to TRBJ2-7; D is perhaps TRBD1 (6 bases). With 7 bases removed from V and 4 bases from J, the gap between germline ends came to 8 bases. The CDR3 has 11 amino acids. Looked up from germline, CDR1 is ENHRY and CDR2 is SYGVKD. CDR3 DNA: TGTGCCATCAACACAGGGTACGAGCAGTACTTC. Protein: CAINTGYEQYF.

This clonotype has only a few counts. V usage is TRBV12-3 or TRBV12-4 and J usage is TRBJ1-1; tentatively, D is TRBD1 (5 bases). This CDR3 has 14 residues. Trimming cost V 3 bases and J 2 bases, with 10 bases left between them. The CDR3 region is CASSFYGGNTEAFF. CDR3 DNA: TGTGCCAGCAGTTTCTACGGGGGTAACACTGAAGCTTTCTTT.

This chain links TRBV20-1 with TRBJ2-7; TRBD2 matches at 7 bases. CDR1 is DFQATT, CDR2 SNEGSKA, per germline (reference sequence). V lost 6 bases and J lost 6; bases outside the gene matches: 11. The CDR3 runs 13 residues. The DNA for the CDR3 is TGCAGTGCCAGGGCTAGCGGAGGGTTCGAGCAGTACTTC. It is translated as CSARASGGFEQYF.

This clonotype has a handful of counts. CDR3 residues: CASSSSGTGAYGYTF. The CDR3 coding sequence is TGTGCCAGCAGCTCCTCCGGGACAGGGGCCTATGGCTACACCTTC. The chain links TRBV7-2 to TRBJ1-2; 10 positions match TRBD1. This CDR3 is 15 amino acids long. J gave up 4 bases and V 4 bases, and 6 bases lay outside the gene matches. Germline loops: CDR1 SGHTA, CDR2 FQGNSA.

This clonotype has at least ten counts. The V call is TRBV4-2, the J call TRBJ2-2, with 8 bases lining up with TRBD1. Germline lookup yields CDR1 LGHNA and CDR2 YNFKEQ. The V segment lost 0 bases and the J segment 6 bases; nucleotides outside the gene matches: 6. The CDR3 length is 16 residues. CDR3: CASSQEGAGGSGELFF. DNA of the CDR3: TGTGCCAGCAGCCAAGAAGGGGCAGGGGGCTCCGGGGAGCTGTTTTTT.

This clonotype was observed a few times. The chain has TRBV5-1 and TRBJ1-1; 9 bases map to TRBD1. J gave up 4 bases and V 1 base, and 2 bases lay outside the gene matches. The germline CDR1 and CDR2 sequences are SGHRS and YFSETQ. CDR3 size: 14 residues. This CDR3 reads CASSLSQGATEAFF. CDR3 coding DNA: TGCGCCAGCAGCTTGTCACAGGGGGCCACTGAAGCTTTCTTT.

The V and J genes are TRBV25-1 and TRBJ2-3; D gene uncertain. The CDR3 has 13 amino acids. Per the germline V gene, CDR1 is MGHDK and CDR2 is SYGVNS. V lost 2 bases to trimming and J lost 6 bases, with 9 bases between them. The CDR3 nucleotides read TGTGCCAGCAGTGAAGTCCGACTGGATACGCAGTATTTT. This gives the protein CASSEVRLDTQYF.

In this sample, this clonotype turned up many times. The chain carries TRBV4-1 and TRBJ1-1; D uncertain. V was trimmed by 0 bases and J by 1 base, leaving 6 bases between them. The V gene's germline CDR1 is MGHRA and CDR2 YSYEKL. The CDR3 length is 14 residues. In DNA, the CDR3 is TGCGCCAGCAGCCAAGACCCAGAGAACACTGAAGCTTTCTTT. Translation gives CASSQDPENTEAFF.